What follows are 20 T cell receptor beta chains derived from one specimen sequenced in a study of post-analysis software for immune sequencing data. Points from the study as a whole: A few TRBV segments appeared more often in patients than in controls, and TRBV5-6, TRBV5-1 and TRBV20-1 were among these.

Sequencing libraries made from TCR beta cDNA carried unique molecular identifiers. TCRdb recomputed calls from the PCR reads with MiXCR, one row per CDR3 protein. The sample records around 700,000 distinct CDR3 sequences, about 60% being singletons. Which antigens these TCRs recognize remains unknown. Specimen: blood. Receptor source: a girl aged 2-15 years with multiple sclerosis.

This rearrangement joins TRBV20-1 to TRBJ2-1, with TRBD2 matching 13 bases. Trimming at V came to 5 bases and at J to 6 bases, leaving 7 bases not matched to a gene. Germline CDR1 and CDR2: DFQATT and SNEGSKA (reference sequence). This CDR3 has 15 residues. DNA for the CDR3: TGCAGTGCTGGAAGAACTAGCGGGAGGGCCAATGAGCAGTTCTTC. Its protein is CSAGRTSGRANEQFF.

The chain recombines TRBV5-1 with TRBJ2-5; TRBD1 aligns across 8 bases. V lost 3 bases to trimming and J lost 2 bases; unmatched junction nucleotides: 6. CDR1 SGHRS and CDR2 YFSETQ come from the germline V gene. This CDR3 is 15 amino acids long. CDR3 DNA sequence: TGCGCCAGCAGCTCGTACGGGACAGGACAAGAGACCCAGTACTTC. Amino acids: CASSSYGTGQETQYF.

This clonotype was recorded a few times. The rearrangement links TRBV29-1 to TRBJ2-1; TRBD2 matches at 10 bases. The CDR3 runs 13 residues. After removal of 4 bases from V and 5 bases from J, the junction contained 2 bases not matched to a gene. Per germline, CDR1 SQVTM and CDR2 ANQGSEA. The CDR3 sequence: CSVVAGGNNEQFF. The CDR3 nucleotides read TGCAGCGTTGTAGCGGGAGGAAACAATGAGCAGTTCTTC.

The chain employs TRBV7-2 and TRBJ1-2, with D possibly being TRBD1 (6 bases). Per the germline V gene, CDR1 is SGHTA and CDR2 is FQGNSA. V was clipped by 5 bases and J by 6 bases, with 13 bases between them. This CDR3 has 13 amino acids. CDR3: CASSVGGADGYTF. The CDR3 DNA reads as TGTGCCAGCAGCGTAGGGGGGGCTGATGGCTACACCTTC.

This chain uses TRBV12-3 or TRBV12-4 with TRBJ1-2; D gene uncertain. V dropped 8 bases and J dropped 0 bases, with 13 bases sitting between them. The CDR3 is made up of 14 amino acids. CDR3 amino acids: CASRPQKTNYGYTF. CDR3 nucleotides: TGTGCCAGCCGTCCACAGAAGACTAACTATGGCTACACCTTC.

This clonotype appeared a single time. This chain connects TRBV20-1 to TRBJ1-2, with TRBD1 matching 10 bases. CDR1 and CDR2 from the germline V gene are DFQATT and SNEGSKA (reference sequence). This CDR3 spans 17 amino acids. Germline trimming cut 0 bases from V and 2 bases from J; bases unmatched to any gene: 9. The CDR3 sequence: CSARDLYGTGENYGYTF. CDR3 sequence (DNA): TGCAGTGCTAGAGATCTTTACGGGACAGGGGAAAACTATGGCTACACCTTC.

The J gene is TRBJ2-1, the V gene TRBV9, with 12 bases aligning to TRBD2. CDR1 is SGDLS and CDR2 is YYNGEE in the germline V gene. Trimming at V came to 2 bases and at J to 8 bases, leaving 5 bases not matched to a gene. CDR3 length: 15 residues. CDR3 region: CASSVLAGGPDEQFF. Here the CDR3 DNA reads TGTGCCAGCAGCGTTCTAGCGGGAGGGCCGGATGAGCAGTTCTTC.

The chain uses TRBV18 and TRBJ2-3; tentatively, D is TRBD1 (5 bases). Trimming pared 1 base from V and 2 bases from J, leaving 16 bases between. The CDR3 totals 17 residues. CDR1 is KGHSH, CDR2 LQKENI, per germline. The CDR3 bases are TGTGCCAGCTCACCACTACACCTAGGGGTTTCCACAGATACGCAGTATTTT. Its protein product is CASSPLHLGVSTDTQYF.

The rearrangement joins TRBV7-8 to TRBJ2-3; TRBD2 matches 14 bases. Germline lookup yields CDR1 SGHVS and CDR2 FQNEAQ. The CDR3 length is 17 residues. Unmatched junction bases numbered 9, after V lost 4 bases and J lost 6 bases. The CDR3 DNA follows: TGTGCCAGCAGCTGGGGACTAGCGGGGGCTGACATCGATACGCAGTATTTT. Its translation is CASSWGLAGADIDTQYF.

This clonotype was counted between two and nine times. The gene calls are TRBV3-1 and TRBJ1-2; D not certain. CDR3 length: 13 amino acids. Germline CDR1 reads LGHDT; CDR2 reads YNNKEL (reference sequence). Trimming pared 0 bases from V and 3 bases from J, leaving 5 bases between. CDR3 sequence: CASSQEPDYGYTF. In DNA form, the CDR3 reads TGTGCCAGCAGCCAAGAACCTGACTATGGCTACACCTTC.

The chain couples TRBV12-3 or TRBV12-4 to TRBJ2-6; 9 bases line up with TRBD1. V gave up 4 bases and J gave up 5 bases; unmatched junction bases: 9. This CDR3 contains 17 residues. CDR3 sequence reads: CASSYTGGTWWANVLTF. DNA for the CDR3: TGTGCCAGCAGTTATACAGGGGGCACGTGGTGGGCCAACGTCCTGACTTTC.

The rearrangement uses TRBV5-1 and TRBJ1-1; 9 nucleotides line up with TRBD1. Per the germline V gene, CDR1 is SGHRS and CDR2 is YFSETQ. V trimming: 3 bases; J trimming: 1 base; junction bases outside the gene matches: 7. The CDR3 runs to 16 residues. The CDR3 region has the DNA TGCGCCAGCAGCTCTTTCCGGACAGGGGCGAACACTGAAGCTTTCTTT. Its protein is CASSSFRTGANTEAFF.

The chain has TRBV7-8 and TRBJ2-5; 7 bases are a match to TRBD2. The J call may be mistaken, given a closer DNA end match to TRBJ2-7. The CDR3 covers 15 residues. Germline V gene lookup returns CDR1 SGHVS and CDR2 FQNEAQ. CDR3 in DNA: TGTGCCAGCAGCCCAGCACGGACTAGAGGTTCCGAGCAGTACTTC. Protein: CASSPARTRGSEQYF.

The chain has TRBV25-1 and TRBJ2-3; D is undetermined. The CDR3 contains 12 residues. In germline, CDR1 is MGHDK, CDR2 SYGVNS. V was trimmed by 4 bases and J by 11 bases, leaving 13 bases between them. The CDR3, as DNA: TGTGCCAGCAGTGCGATATGGAGAGAGCAGTATTTT. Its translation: CASSAIWREQYF.

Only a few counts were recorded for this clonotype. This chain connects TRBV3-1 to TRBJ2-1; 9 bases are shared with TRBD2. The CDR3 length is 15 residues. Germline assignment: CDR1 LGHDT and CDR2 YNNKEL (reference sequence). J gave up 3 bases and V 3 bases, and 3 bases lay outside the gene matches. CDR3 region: CASSQGLALYNEQFF. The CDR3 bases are TGTGCCAGCAGCCAGGGACTAGCCCTCTACAATGAGCAGTTCTTC.

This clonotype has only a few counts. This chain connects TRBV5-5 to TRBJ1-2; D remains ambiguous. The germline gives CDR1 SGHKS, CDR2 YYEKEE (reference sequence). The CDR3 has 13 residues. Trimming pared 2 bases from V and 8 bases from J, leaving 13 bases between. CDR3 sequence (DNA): TGTGCCAGCAGCTTTGTTAGAGGAGAGGGCTACACCTTC. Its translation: CASSFVRGEGYTF.

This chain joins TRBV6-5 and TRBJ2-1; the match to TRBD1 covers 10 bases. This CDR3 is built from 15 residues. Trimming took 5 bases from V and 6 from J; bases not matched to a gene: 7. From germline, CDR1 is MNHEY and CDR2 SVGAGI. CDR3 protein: CASSPGQGKTNEQFF. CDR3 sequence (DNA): TGTGCCAGCAGTCCGGGACAGGGGAAAACCAATGAGCAGTTCTTC.

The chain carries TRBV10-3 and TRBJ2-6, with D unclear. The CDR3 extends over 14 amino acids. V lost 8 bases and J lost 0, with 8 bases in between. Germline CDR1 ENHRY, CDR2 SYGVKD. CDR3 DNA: TGTGCCATCGGATTAAGCTCTGGGGCCAACGTCCTGACTTTC. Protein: CAIGLSSGANVLTF.

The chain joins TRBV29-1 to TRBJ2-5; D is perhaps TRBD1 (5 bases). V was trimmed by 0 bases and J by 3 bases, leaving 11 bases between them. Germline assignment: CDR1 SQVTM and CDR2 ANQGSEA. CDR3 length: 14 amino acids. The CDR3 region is CSVEDLTEKETQYF. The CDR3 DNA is TGCAGCGTTGAAGATCTGACAGAGAAAGAGACCCAGTACTTC. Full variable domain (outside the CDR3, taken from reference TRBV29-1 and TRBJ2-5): SAVISQKPSRDICQRGTSLTIQCQVDSQVTMMFWYRQQPGQSLTLIATANQGSEATYESGFVIDKFPISRPNLTFSTLTVSNMSPEDSSIYLCSVEDLTEKETQYFGPGTRLLVL.

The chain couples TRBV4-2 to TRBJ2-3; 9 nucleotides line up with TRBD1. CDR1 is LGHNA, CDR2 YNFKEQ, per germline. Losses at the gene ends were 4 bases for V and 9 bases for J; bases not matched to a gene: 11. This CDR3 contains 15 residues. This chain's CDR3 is CASSPRDRAVVTQYF. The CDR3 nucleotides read TGTGCCAGCAGCCCCCGGGACAGGGCAGTCGTCACGCAGTATTTT.